These 5 T cell receptor beta chains originate from one sample sequenced in a study of T cell responses to AZD1222 COVID-19 vaccine. Clones were sequenced by immunoSEQ multiplex PCR, and TCRdb holds only the in-frame ones, with some missing. The table lists 130,000 or so clones, roughly 84% of them singletons. The sample here was peripheral blood, taken on day 0 of AZD1222 vaccination. The receptors come from an adult in good health.

The V gene is TRBV4-3, the J gene TRBJ1-3; 8 bases are a match to TRBD1. The length of the CDR3 is 14 residues. The germline CDR1 and CDR2 sequences are LGHNA and YSLEER. J gave up 2 bases and V 4 bases, and 1 base lay outside the gene matches. The CDR3 is CASSRGQAGNTIYF. CDR3 nucleotide sequence: TGCGCCAGCAGCCGGGGACAGGCTGGAAACACCATATATTTT.

The CDR3 DNA follows: TGTGCCAGCAGCTCCCGGGACAGGATGGAGGGCTACACCTTC. This codes for CASSSRDRMEGYTF. The chain joins TRBV13 to TRBJ1-2; 8 bases are a match to TRBD1. The CDR3 has 14 residues. CDR1 and CDR2 from the germline V gene are PRHDT and FYEKMQ (reference sequence). The J segment lost 8 bases and the V segment lost 4 bases, leaving 9 bases of the junction unmatched.

In this sample, this clone turned up once. The chain joins TRBV30 to TRBJ2-1; 9 bases align to TRBD2. The CDR3 runs to 18 residues. Germline trimming cut 1 base from V and 8 bases from J; bases unmatched to any gene: 18. The germline CDR1 and CDR2 sequences are GTSNPN and SVGIG (reference sequence). CDR3 bases: TGTGCCTGGAGTGGACTACAGAGGAGCGGGAGGATGGGTGATGAGCAGTTCTTC. Residues: CAWSGLQRSGRMGDEQFF.

The rearrangement links TRBV28 to TRBJ1-2; D perhaps matches TRBD1 (5 bases). Deletions cut 6 bases from V and 7 bases from J, with 21 bases between. Germline V gives CDR1 MDHEN, CDR2 SYDVKM. The CDR3 loop spans 15 amino acids. CDR3 residues: CASSIQSYDGAGYTF. CDR3 nucleotide sequence: TGTGCCAGCAGCATACAATCTTACGATGGGGCTGGCTACACCTTC.

This clone was counted a single time. The chain joins TRBV5-1 to TRBJ2-7; TRBD1 might be the D (6 bases). V lost 1 base and J lost 2, with 10 bases in between. Germline values: CDR1 SGHRS, CDR2 YFSETQ. This CDR3 comprises 14 residues. The CDR3 region has the DNA TGCGCCAGCAGCTTGACAGGGTCGACCTACGAGCAGTACTTC. It translates to CASSLTGSTYEQYF.